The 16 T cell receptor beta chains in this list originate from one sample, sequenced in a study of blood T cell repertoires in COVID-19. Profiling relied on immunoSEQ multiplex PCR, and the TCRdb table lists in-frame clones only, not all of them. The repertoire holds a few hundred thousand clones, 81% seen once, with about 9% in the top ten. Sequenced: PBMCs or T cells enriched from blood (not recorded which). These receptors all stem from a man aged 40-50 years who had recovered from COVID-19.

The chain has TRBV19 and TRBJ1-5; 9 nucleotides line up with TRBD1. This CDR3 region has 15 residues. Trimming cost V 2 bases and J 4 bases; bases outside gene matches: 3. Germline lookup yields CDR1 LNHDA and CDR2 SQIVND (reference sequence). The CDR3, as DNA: TGTGCCAGTAGTATAACAGGGGGCGTAAATCAGCCCCAGCATTTT. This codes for CASSITGGVNQPQHF.

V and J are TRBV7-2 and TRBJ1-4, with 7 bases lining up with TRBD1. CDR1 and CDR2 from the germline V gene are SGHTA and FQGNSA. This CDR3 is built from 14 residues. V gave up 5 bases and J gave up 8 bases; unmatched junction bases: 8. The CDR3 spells CASSHDRVNEKLFF. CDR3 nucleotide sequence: TGTGCCAGCAGCCATGACAGGGTGAACGAAAAACTGTTTTTT.

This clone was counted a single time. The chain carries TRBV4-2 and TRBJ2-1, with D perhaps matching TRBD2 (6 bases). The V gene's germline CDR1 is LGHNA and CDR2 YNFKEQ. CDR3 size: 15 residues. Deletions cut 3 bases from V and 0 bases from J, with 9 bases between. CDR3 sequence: CASSQAEGSYNEQFF. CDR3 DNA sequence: TGTGCCAGCAGCCAGGCGGAGGGCTCCTACAATGAGCAGTTCTTC.

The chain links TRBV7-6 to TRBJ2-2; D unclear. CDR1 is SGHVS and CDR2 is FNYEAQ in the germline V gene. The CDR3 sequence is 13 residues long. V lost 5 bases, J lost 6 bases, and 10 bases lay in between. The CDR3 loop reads CASSTNSAGELFF. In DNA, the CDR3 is TGTGCCAGCAGCACCAACTCGGCCGGGGAGCTGTTTTTT.

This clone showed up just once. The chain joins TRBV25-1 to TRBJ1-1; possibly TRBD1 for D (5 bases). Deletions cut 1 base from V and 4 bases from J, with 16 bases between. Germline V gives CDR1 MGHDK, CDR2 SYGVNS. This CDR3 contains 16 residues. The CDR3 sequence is CASSEWPGRSGTEAFF. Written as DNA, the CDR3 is TGTGCCAGCAGTGAATGGCCAGGGAGGTCGGGCACTGAAGCTTTCTTT.

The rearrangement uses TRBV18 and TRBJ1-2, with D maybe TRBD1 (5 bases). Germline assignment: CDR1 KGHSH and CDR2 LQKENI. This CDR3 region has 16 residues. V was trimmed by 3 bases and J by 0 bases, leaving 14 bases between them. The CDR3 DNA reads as TGTGCCAGCTCACCTGGGGGGACGGCATCTAACTATGGCTACACCTTC. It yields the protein CASSPGGTASNYGYTF.

CDR3 sequence (DNA): TGTGCCAGCAGTTTCCAGGGGACCAATAGCAATCAGCCCCAGCATTTT. It yields the protein CASSFQGTNSNQPQHF. The rearrangement links TRBV7-9 to TRBJ1-5; maybe TRBD1 (6 bases). Germline V gives CDR1 SEHNR, CDR2 FQNEAQ (reference sequence). The ends were cut back, 6 bases at V and 0 bases at J, with 15 bases in the middle. CDR3 size: 16 residues.

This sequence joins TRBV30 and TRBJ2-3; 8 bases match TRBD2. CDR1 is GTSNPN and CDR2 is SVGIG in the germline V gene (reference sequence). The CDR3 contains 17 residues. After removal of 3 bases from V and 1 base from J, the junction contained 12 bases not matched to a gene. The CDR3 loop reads CAWRRIIGLAGTDTQYF. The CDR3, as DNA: TGTGCCTGGAGACGGATAATCGGACTAGCCGGCACAGATACGCAGTATTTT.

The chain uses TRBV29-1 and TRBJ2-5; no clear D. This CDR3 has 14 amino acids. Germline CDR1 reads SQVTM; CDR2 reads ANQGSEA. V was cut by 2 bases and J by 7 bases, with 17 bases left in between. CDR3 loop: CSVEYPGFGGTQYF. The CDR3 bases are TGCAGCGTTGAATACCCTGGGTTCGGCGGGACCCAGTACTTC.

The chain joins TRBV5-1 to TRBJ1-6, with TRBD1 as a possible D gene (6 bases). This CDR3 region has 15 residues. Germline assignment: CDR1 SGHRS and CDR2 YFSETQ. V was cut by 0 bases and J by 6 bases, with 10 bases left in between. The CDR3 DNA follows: TGCGCCAGCAGCTTGGGGCAGGGGACTAATTCACCCCTCCACTTT. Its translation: CASSLGQGTNSPLHF.

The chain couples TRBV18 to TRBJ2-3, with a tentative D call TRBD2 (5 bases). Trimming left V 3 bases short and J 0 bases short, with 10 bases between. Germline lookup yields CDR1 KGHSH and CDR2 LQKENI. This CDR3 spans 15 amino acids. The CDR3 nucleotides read TGTGCCAGCTCACCTACTGGCGGGAGCACAGATACGCAGTATTTT. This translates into CASSPTGGSTDTQYF.

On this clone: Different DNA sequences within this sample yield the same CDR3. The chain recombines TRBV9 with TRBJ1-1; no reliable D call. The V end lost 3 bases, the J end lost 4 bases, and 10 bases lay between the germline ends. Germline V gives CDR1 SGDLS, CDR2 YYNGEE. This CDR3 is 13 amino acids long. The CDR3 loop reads CASSGLRGTEAFF. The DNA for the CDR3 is TGTGCCAGCAGCGGCCTCCGGGGCACTGAAGCTTTCTTT.

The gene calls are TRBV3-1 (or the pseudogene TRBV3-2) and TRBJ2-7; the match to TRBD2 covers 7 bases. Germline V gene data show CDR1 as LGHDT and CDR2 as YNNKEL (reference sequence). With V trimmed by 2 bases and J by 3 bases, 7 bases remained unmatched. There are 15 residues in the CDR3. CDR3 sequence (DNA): TGTGCCAGCAGCCAATCAGCGGGAAGGAGCTACGAGCAGTACTTC. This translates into CASSQSAGRSYEQYF.

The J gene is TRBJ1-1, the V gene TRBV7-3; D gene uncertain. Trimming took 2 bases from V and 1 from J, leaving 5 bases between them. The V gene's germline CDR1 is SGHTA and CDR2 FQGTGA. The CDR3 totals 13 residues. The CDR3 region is CASSLAENTEAFF. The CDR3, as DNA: TGTGCCAGCAGCTTAGCGGAGAACACTGAAGCTTTCTTT.

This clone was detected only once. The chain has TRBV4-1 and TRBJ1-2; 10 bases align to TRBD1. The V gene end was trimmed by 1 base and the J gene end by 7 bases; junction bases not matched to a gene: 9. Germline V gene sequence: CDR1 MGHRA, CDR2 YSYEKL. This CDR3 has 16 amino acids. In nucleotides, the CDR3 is TGCGCCAGCAGCCAAGTAATCCCGACAGGGGGCGGTGGCTACACCTTC. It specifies CASSQVIPTGGGGYTF.

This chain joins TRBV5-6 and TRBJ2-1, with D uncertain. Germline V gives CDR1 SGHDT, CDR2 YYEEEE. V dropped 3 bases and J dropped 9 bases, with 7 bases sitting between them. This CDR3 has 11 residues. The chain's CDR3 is CASSSFGEQFF. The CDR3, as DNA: TGTGCCAGCAGCTCCTTCGGTGAGCAGTTCTTC.